Below are 12 T cell receptor beta chains sequenced from a single sample in a study of cytomegalovirus exposure and HLA in healthy donors. Both 60 Vbeta primers and 13 Jbeta primers went into the PCR. Method: immunoSEQ multiplex PCR; TCRdb's copy keeps in-frame clones and lacks some. The sample holds some 160,000 clones, roughly 80% seen once. The sample comprised PBMCs. The receptors stem from a woman in her 30s in good health and CMV-seronegative.

This chain joins TRBV27 and TRBJ2-5; 8 bases agree with TRBD2. CDR3 length equals 14 residues. The germline CDR1 and CDR2 sequences are MNHEY and SMNVEV (reference sequence). The V segment lost 5 bases and the J segment 5 bases; nucleotides outside the gene matches: 7. The CDR3 spells CASSPTSSGETQYF. The CDR3 nucleotides read TGTGCCAGCAGTCCAACCTCTAGCGGGGAGACCCAGTACTTC.

Here the CDR3 reads CASSLTSGDGETQYF. The CDR3 DNA reads as TGCGCCAGCAGCTTGACTAGCGGGGACGGAGAGACCCAGTACTTC. V and J are TRBV5-1 and TRBJ2-5; 10 bases are a match to TRBD2. The germline V gene encodes CDR1 SGHRS and CDR2 YFSETQ. V shed 1 base, J shed 4 bases, and the junction held 4 bases outside the gene matches. The CDR3 loop spans 15 amino acids.

This chain connects TRBV30 to TRBJ2-4; 7 bases match TRBD1. Germline V gene sequence: CDR1 GTSNPN, CDR2 SVGIG (reference sequence). The V gene end was trimmed by 3 bases and the J gene end by 6 bases; junction bases not matched to a gene: 11. The CDR3 runs 15 residues. CDR3: CAWRIPTGARNIQYF. Here the CDR3 DNA reads TGTGCCTGGAGGATACCTACAGGGGCGAGAAACATTCAGTACTTC. Supplemented by reference TRBV30 and TRBJ2-4, the full variable domain reads SQTIHQWPATLVQPVGSPLSLECTVEGTSNPNLYWYRQAAGRGLQLLFYSVGIGQISSEVPQNLSASRPQDRQFILSSKKLLLSDSGFYLCAWRIPTGARNIQYFGAGTRLSVL.

The chain uses TRBV15 and TRBJ1-6, with 9 bases that match TRBD1. This CDR3 has 20 amino acids. Losses at the gene ends were 0 bases for V and 1 base for J; bases not matched to a gene: 10. Germline V CDR1 and CDR2: LNHNV, YYDKDF (reference sequence). CDR3 sequence: CATSREKIGQGRSYNSPLHF. The CDR3 nucleotides read TGTGCCACCAGCAGAGAAAAGATAGGACAGGGGAGGTCCTATAATTCACCCCTCCACTTT. The full variable domain, with the rest looked up from reference TRBV15 and TRBJ1-6, is DAMVIQNPRYQVTQFGKPVTLSCSQTLNHNVMYWYQQKSSQAPKLLFHYYDKDFNNEADTPDNFQSRRPNTSFCFLDIRSPGLGDTAMYLCATSREKIGQGRSYNSPLHFGNGTRLTVT.

The V call is TRBV29-1, the J call TRBJ2-5; TRBD2 agrees at 10 bases. The germline CDR1 and CDR2 sequences are SQVTM and ANQGSEA. V was pared by 3 bases and J by 5 bases, with 6 bases of the junction left unmatched. CDR3 size: 14 residues. The CDR3 DNA reads TGCAGCGTTGAGGCTAGCGGGGGTGCCGAGACCCAGTACTTC. The encoded protein is CSVEASGGAETQYF. The full variable domain, in which reference TRBV29-1 and TRBJ2-5 provide the parts outside the CDR3, is SAVISQKPSRDICQRGTSLTIQCQVDSQVTMMFWYRQQPGQSLTLIATANQGSEATYESGFVIDKFPISRPNLTFSTLTVSNMSPEDSSIYLCSVEASGGAETQYFGPGTRLLVL.

The chain employs TRBV6-5 and TRBJ1-2; D gene unclear. V lost 0 bases, J lost 7 bases, and 9 bases lay in between. Germline loops: CDR1 MNHEY, CDR2 SVGAGI. The length of the CDR3 is 13 residues. The CDR3 is CASSYSPEGGYTF. Here the CDR3 DNA reads TGTGCCAGCAGTTACTCCCCCGAGGGTGGCTACACCTTC.

The chain couples TRBV7-2 to TRBJ2-7, with TRBD2 matching 8 bases. The length of the CDR3 is 15 residues. Germline V gene data show CDR1 as SGHTA and CDR2 as FQGNSA. Trimming cost V 3 bases and J 7 bases; bases outside gene matches: 11. Here the CDR3 DNA reads TGTGCCAGCAGCTTCGGGGGGGGGCCGGCATGGGAGCAGTACTTC. Translation gives CASSFGGGPAWEQYF.

The J gene is TRBJ1-1, the V gene TRBV5-1, with D possibly being TRBD1 (6 bases). This CDR3 has 14 amino acids. Looked up from germline, CDR1 is SGHRS and CDR2 is YFSETQ. Deletions cut 0 bases from V and 7 bases from J, with 13 bases between. The CDR3 loop reads CASSLVAGAGEAFF. The CDR3 nucleotides read TGCGCCAGCAGCTTGGTAGCGGGGGCAGGTGAAGCTTTCTTT.

This rearrangement joins TRBV30 to TRBJ1-3; D perhaps matches TRBD1 (5 bases). With 3 bases removed from V and 2 bases from J, the gap between germline ends came to 11 bases. CDR1 is GTSNPN and CDR2 is SVGIG in the germline V gene (reference sequence). This CDR3 is built from 14 residues. CDR3 nucleotides: TGTGCCTGGAGCAGCGGGACTGCTGGAAACACCATATATTTT. Protein sequence: CAWSSGTAGNTIYF.

This sequence joins TRBV30 and TRBJ2-3; TRBD2 agrees at 8 bases. With 6 bases clipped from V and 2 bases from J, the junction kept 13 bases outside the gene matches. The CDR3 is made up of 16 amino acids. CDR1 and CDR2 from the germline V gene are GTSNPN and SVGIG (reference sequence). The CDR3 spells CACAAGGQHFTDTQYF. Here the CDR3 DNA reads TGTGCCTGCGCCGCGGGGGGCCAGCACTTCACAGATACGCAGTATTTT.

This rearrangement joins TRBV6-5 to TRBJ2-1; TRBD1 might be the D (6 bases). The CDR3 has 13 amino acids. Germline V lookup: CDR1 MNHEY, CDR2 SVGAGI. Trimming took 4 bases from V and 6 from J, leaving 10 bases between them. The CDR3 region is CASSLQGSNEQFF. Here the CDR3 DNA reads TGTGCCAGCAGTTTACAGGGCAGCAATGAGCAGTTCTTC.

This CDR3 reads CASSIYERRGGREQYF. DNA for the CDR3: TGTGCCAGCTCAATATACGAGAGGCGGGGGGGACGCGAGCAGTACTTC. The chain carries TRBV18 and TRBJ2-7, with 9 bases identical to TRBD2. With V trimmed by 5 bases and J by 6 bases, 14 bases remained unmatched. Germline values: CDR1 KGHSH, CDR2 LQKENI. CDR3 size: 16 residues. The complete variable domain, with remaining parts taken from reference TRBV18 and TRBJ2-7, reads NAGVMQNPRHLVRRRGQEARLRCSPMKGHSHVYWYRQLPEEGLKFMVYLQKENIIDESGMPKERFSAEFPKEGPSILRIQQVVRGDSAAYFCASSIYERRGGREQYFGPGTRLTVT.